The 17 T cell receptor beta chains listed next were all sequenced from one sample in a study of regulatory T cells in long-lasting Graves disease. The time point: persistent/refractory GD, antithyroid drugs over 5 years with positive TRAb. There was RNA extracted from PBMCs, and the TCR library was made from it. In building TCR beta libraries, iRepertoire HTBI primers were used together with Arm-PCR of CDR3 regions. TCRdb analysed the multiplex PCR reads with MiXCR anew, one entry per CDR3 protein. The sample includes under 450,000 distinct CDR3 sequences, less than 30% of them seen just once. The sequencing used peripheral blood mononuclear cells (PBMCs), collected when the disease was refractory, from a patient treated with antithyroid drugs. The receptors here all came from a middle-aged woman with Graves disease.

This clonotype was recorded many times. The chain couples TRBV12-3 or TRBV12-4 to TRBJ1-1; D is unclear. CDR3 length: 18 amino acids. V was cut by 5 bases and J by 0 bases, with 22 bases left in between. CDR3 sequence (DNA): TGTGCCAGCAGTCTTAATGCGGGGAAATCCGAAGTGAACACTGAAGCTTTCTTT. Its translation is CASSLNAGKSEVNTEAFF.

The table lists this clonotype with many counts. The CDR3 is CASSSNRELETQYF. The CDR3 nucleotides are TGTGCCAGCAGTTCCAATAGAGAGCTGGAGACCCAGTACTTC. The J gene is TRBJ2-5, the V gene TRBV6-5; no clear D gene. This CDR3 is 14 amino acids long. V was clipped by 4 bases and J by 5 bases, with 14 bases between them. The V gene's germline CDR1 is MNHEY and CDR2 SVGAGI.

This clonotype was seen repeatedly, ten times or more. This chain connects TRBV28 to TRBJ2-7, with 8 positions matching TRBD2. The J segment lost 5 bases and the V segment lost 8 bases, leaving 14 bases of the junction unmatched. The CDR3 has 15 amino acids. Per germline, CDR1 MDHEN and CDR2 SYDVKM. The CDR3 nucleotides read TGTGCCAGCTCGAGCTTAAGCGGGAGCGTGGACGAGCAGTACTTC. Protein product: CASSSLSGSVDEQYF.

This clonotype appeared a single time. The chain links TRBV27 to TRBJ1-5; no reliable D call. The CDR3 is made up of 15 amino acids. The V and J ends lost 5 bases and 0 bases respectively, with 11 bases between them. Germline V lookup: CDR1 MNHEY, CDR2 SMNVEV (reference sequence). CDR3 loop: CASSPLAYSNQPQHF. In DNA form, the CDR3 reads TGTGCCAGCAGTCCCCTAGCTTATAGCAATCAGCCCCAGCATTTT.

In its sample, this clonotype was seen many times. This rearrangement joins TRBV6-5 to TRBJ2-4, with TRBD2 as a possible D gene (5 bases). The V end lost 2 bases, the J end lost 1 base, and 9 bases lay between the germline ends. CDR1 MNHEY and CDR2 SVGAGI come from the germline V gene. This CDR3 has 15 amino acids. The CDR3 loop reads CASSYEGNAKNIQYF. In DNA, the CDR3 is TGTGCCAGCAGTTACGAGGGTAACGCCAAAAACATTCAGTACTTC.

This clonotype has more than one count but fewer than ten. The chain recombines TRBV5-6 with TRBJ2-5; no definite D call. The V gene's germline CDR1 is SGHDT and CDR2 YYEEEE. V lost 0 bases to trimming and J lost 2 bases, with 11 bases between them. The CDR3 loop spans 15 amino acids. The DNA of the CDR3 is TGTGCCAGCAGCTTGGCTCGCCGTCTTCAAGAGACCCAGTACTTC. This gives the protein CASSLARRLQETQYF.

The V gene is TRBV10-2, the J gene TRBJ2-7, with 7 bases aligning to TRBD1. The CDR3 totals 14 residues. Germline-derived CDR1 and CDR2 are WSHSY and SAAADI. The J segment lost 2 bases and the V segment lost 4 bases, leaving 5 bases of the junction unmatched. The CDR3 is CASSGMTGPYEQYF. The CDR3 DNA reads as TGCGCCAGCAGTGGTATGACAGGGCCCTACGAGCAGTACTTC.

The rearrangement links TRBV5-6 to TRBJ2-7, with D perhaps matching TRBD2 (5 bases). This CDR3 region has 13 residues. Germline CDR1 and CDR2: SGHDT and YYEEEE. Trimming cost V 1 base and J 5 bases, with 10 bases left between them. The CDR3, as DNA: TGTGCCAGCAGCTTGTTTAGGAGGAACGAGCAGTACTTC. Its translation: CASSLFRRNEQYF.

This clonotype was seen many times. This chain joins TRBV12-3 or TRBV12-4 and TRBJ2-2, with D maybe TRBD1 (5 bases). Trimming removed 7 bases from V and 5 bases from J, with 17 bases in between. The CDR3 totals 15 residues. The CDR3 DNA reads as TGTGCCAGCACCACGACAGACTTGTTAACCGGGGAGCTGTTTTTT. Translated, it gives CASTTTDLLTGELFF.

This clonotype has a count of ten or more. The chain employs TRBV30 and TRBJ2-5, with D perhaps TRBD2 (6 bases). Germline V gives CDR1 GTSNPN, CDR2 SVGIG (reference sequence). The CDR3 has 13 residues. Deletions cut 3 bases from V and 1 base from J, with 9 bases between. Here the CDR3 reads CAWRWRAQETQYF. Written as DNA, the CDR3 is TGTGCCTGGAGGTGGAGGGCCCAAGAGACCCAGTACTTC. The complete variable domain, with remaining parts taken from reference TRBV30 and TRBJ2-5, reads SQTIHQWPATLVQPVGSPLSLECTVEGTSNPNLYWYRQAAGRGLQLLFYSVGIGQISSEVPQNLSASRPQDRQFILSSKKLLLSDSGFYLCAWRWRAQETQYFGPGTRLLVL.

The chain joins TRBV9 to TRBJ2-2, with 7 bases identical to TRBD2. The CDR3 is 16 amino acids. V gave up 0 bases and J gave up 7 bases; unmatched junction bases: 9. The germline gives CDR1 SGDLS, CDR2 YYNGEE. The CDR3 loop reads CASSVVAGASDGELFF. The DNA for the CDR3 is TGTGCCAGCAGCGTAGTGGCGGGAGCTTCTGACGGGGAGCTGTTTTTT.

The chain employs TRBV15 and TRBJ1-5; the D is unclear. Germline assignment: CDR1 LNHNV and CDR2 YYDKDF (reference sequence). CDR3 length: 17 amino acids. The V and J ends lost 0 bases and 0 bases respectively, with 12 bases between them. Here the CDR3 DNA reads TGTGCCACCAGCAGAGATTCTGGGCTTTATAGCAATCAGCCCCAGCATTTT. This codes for CATSRDSGLYSNQPQHF.

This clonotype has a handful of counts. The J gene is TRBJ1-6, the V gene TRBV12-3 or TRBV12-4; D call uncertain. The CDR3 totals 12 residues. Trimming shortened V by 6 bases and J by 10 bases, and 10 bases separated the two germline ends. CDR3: CASSAPSSPLHF. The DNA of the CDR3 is TGTGCCAGCAGCGCCCCGTCCTCACCCCTCCACTTT.

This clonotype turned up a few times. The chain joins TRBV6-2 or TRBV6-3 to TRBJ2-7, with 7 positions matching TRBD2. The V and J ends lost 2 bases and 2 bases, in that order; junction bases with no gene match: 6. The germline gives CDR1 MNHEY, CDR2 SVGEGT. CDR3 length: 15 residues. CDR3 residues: CASSYNGGRAYEQYF. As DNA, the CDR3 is TGTGCCAGCAGTTACAACGGCGGGAGAGCCTACGAGCAGTACTTC.

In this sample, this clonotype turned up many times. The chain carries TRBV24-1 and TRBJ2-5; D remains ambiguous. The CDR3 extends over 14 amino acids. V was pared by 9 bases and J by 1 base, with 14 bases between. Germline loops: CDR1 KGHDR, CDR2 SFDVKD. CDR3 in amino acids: CATRDLGTQETQYF. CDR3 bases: TGTGCCACCCGAGATTTGGGTACCCAAGAGACCCAGTACTTC.

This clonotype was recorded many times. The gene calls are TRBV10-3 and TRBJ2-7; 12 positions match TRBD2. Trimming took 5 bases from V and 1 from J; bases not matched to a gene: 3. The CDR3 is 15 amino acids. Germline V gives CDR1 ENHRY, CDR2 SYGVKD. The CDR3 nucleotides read TGTGCCATCAGTCCGACTAGCGGGGGATCCTACGAGCAGTACTTC. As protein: CAISPTSGGSYEQYF.

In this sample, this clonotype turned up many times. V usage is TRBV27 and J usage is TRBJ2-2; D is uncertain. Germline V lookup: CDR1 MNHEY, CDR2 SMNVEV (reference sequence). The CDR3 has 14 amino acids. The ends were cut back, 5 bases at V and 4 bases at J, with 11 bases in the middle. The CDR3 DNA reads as TGTGCCAGCAGTAGTGTTGCCGTCACCGGGGAGCTGTTTTTT. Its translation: CASSSVAVTGELFF.